This T cell receptor beta chain was recorded in a study of CD8+CD57+ T cells in acquired aplastic anemia. CDR1 MNHEY and CDR2 SVGAGI come from the germline V gene. The CDR3 is made up of 13 amino acids. V dropped 5 bases and J dropped 2 bases, with 9 bases sitting between them. This clonotype was counted many times. Patients sequenced had flow cytometry evidence of CD8+CD57+ cell expansion. Template material for TCR beta VDJ and CDR3 profiling consisted of genomic DNA. TCRdb redid the calling of the reads with MiXCR, one entry per CDR3 protein. The sample includes under 200,000 distinct CDR3 sequences, approximately 51% of them seen just once.

The J gene is TRBJ1-2, the V gene TRBV6-5; no clear D. The sample taken for sequencing was sorted CD4+, CD8+, or CD8+CD57+ T cells (not recorded which) from PBMCs. This TCR came from a human donor with aplastic anemia. CDR3 in amino acids: CASSTSGNYGYTF. In nucleotides, the CDR3 is TGTGCCAGCAGTACCTCGGGGAACTATGGCTACACCTTC.